This note documents a single T cell receptor beta chain sequence. Its specificity is unknown. Germline V lookup: CDR1 ENHRY, CDR2 SYGVKD. With 7 bases clipped from V and 3 bases from J, the junction kept 2 bases outside the gene matches. The CDR3 covers 13 residues. Measured with immunoSEQ multiplex PCR; TCRdb has only the in-frame clones, and not every one. The sample has under 150,000 clones; about 90% are singletons. This sample was taken from a study of T cell responses to AZD1222 COVID-19 vaccine. Findings of the study overall: Females outnumbered males among donors, who were mostly white British; clonal diversity was possibly underestimated.

The input for sequencing was peripheral blood, taken on day 0 of AZD1222 vaccination. The receptor was derived from an adult in good health. The rearrangement links TRBV10-3 to TRBJ1-4; TRBD1 agrees at 7 bases. CDR3 nucleotide sequence: TGTGCCATCAATAGGGGGCCTAATGAAAAACTGTTTTTT. Translated, it gives CAINRGPNEKLFF.